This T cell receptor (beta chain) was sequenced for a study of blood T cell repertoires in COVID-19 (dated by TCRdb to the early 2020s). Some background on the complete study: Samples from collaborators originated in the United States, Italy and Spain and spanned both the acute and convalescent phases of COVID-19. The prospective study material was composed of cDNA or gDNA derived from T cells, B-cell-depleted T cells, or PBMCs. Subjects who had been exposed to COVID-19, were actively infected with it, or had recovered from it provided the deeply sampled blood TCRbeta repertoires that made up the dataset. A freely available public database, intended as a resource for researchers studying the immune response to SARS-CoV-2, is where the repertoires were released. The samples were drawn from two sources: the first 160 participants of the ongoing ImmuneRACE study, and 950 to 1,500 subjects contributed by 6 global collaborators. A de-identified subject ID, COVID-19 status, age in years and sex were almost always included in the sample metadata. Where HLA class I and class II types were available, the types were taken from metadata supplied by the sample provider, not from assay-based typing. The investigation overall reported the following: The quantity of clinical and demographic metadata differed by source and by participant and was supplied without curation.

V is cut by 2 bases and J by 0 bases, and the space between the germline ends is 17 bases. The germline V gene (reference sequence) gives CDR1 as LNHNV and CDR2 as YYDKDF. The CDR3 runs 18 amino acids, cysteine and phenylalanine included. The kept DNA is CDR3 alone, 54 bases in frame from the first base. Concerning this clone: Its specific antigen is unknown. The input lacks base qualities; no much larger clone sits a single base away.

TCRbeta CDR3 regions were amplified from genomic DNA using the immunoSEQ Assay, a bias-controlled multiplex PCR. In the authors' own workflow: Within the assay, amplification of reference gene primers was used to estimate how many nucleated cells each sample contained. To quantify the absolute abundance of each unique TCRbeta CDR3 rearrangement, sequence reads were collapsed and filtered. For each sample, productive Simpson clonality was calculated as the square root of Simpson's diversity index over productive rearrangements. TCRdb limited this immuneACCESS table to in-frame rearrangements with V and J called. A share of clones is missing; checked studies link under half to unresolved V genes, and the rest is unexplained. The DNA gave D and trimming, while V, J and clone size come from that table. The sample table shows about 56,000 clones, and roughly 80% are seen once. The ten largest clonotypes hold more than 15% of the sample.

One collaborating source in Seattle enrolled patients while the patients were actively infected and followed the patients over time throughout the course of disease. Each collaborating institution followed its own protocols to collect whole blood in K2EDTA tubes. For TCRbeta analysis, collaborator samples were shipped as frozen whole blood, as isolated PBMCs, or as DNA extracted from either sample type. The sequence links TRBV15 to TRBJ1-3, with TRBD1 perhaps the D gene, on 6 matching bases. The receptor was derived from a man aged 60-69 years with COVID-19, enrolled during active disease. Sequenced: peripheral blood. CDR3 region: CATSRRLGGGTSGNTIYF. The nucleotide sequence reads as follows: TGTGCCACCAGCAGACGTTTAGGGGGTGGGACCTCTGGAAACACCATATATTTT.